Below are 23 T cell receptor beta chains sequenced from a single sample in a study of OX40 agonist ivuxolimab in advanced cancers. Sequenced by immunoSEQ multiplex PCR; TCRdb stores in-frame clones only, minus some. The sample includes 45,000 to 60,000 clones, approximately 89% of them seen just once. Sequences were derived from CD4+ or CD8+ T cells sorted from blood, sampled in a trial of the OX40 agonist ivuxolimab. The receptors here all came from an adult with an advanced solid tumor such as melanoma, head and neck, liver or kidney cancer.

This clone was picked up one time. The genes are TRBV29-1 and TRBJ2-1; 11 nucleotides align to TRBD1. With V trimmed by 3 bases and J by 5 bases, 6 bases remained unmatched. The CDR3 is 15 residues long. From germline, CDR1 is SQVTM and CDR2 ANQGSEA. For the CDR3, the DNA is TGCAGCGTTGAGTCCGGACAGGGGGCCAACAATGAGCAGTTCTTC. Translating gives CSVESGQGANNEQFF.

This clone was recorded once. The chain recombines TRBV11-3 with TRBJ2-3, with 10 bases that match TRBD1. J was trimmed by 10 bases and V by 5 bases; bases with no gene match: 12. From germline, CDR1 is SGHNT and CDR2 YENEEA. The CDR3 totals 15 residues. The CDR3 loop is CASSPRTGGNLAQYF. For the CDR3, the DNA is TGTGCCAGCAGCCCCCGGACAGGGGGGAACTTAGCGCAGTATTTT.

The chain carries TRBV5-6 and TRBJ2-2, with TRBD1 matching over 9 bases. In germline, CDR1 is SGHDT, CDR2 YYEEEE. The V and J ends lost 3 bases and 6 bases, in that order; junction bases with no gene match: 9. This CDR3 is 16 amino acids long. The CDR3 protein is CASSSRDRVTPGELFF. CDR3 DNA: TGTGCCAGCAGCTCTCGGGACAGGGTAACACCCGGGGAGCTGTTTTTT.

V gene TRBV6-5 combines with J gene TRBJ2-1, with D perhaps matching TRBD2 (5 bases). The CDR3 sequence is 14 residues long. Per germline, CDR1 MNHEY and CDR2 SVGAGI. Trimming took 10 bases from V and 7 from J, leaving 20 bases between them. The CDR3 loop is CATKRTVTENEQFF. CDR3 in DNA: TGTGCCACGAAGAGGACTGTAACGGAAAATGAGCAGTTCTTC.

The gene calls are TRBV2 and TRBJ2-5; D is perhaps TRBD1 or TRBD2 (5 bases each). Germline CDR1 is SNHLY and CDR2 is FYNNEI. The CDR3 covers 13 residues. V lost 6 bases to trimming and J lost 3 bases, with 11 bases between them. The CDR3 spells CASSGQLEETQYF. Here the CDR3 DNA reads TGTGCCAGCAGCGGACAACTAGAAGAGACCCAGTACTTC.

This clone is judged medium-sized. This chain connects TRBV5-4 to TRBJ2-7; the D gene is possibly TRBD2 (5 bases). Germline assignment: CDR1 SGHNT and CDR2 YYREEE (reference sequence). The V gene lost 4 bases and the J gene lost 6 bases, with 11 bases spanning the gap. CDR3 length: 12 amino acids. The DNA of the CDR3 is TGTGCCAGCAGCCGGGAACCCTCCGAGCAGTACTTC. Translated: CASSREPSEQYF.

The rearrangement uses TRBV6-1 and TRBJ1-1; the D is unclear. The V end lost 0 bases, the J end lost 3 bases, and 8 bases lay between the germline ends. The CDR3 runs 14 residues. The germline CDR1 and CDR2 sequences are MNHNS and SASEGT. CDR3 loop: CASSEAAGYTEAFF. The CDR3, as DNA: TGTGCCAGCAGTGAAGCCGCCGGTTACACTGAAGCTTTCTTT.

The gene calls are TRBV11-3 and TRBJ2-2, with D possibly being TRBD2 (6 bases). The V end lost 5 bases, the J end lost 1 base, and 14 bases lay between the germline ends. CDR1 SGHNT and CDR2 YENEEA come from the germline V gene. The CDR3 is 16 amino acids. In DNA form, the CDR3 reads TGTGCCAGCAGCCAATGGGGACTTATGAACACCGGGGAGCTGTTTTTT. Translating it yields CASSQWGLMNTGELFF.

In its sample, this clone was seen once. The J gene is TRBJ2-2, the V gene TRBV11-1, with 10 bases matching TRBD2. The CDR3 loop spans 16 amino acids. Per germline, CDR1 SGHAT and CDR2 FQDESV (reference sequence). With V trimmed by 5 bases and J by 6 bases, 9 bases remained unmatched. DNA of the CDR3: TGTGCCAGCAGCCCCACTAGCGGGAAAGAATCCGGGGAGCTGTTTTTT. Its protein product is CASSPTSGKESGELFF.

V is TRBV19 and J is TRBJ2-5; D call uncertain. Trimming removed 4 bases from V and 5 bases from J, with 8 bases in between. Germline values: CDR1 LNHDA, CDR2 SQIVND (reference sequence). The CDR3 consists of 12 residues. In DNA, the CDR3 is TGTGCCAGTAGTAACACCCCGGAGACCCAGTACTTC. Amino acids: CASSNTPETQYF.

The chain employs TRBV2 and TRBJ2-6, with D maybe TRBD2 (5 bases). The CDR3 has 15 residues. The germline V and J ends were trimmed by 3 bases and 2 bases, with 8 bases remaining between them. Germline V gene data show CDR1 as SNHLY and CDR2 as FYNNEI. CDR3 nucleotide sequence: TGTGCCAGCAGTGAGGGAGCCGCTGGGGCCAACGTCCTGACTTTC. Translating gives CASSEGAAGANVLTF.

The chain has TRBV11-2 and TRBJ2-3, with a possible D match to TRBD2 (6 bases). The CDR3 length is 16 residues. Looked up from germline, CDR1 is SGHAT and CDR2 is FQNNGV. With 3 bases removed from V and 2 bases from J, the gap between germline ends came to 15 bases. This CDR3 is CASSFPGVGDTDTQYF. In nucleotides, the CDR3 is TGTGCCAGCAGCTTTCCGGGAGTGGGGGACACAGATACGCAGTATTTT.

The chain carries TRBV6-5 and TRBJ1-2, with 11 bases identical to TRBD1. The trim removed 2 bases at V and 5 bases at J, leaving 4 bases unmatched. The CDR3 totals 15 residues. Germline CDR1 reads MNHEY; CDR2 reads SVGAGI. The CDR3 loop reads CASSYDRDRGYGYTF. The CDR3 coding sequence is TGTGCCAGCAGTTACGACCGGGACAGGGGGTATGGCTACACCTTC.

This chain links TRBV7-9 with TRBJ1-1, with a possible D match to TRBD1 (5 bases). CDR1 is SEHNR, CDR2 FQNEAQ, per germline (reference sequence). This CDR3 comprises 16 residues. V was shortened by 2 bases and J by 0 bases, with 13 bases between the two germline ends. For the CDR3, the DNA is TGTGCCAGCAGCTTACCGACAGTCGACATGAACACTGAAGCTTTCTTT. This translates into CASSLPTVDMNTEAFF.

The chain uses TRBV4-1 and TRBJ2-7; a weak D match, TRBD2 (6 bases). CDR3 size: 17 residues. CDR1 MGHRA and CDR2 YSYEKL come from the germline V gene. V lost 0 bases, J lost 1 base, and 16 bases lay in between. The CDR3 loop reads CASSQEFGAGTSYEQYF. The CDR3 nucleotides read TGCGCCAGCAGCCAAGAGTTTGGCGCCGGGACTTCCTACGAGCAGTACTTC.

V usage is TRBV19 and J usage is TRBJ2-7; TRBD1 might be the D (5 bases). This CDR3 has 13 residues. Germline V CDR1 and CDR2: LNHDA, SQIVND (reference sequence). Trimming shortened V by 6 bases and J by 1 base, and 10 bases separated the two germline ends. CDR3 sequence (DNA): TGTGCCAGTAGGCCCAGGGATTCCTACGAGCAGTACTTC. This gives the protein CASRPRDSYEQYF.

This clone was counted once. Here the CDR3 DNA reads TGTGCCTGGAGAAATGGACTAGCGGGAGGGCCTAGTGGACAGACCCAGTACTTC. Its translation is CAWRNGLAGGPSGQTQYF. This chain joins TRBV30 and TRBJ2-5, with 15 bases fitting TRBD2. The CDR3 consists of 18 residues. V was pared by 3 bases and J by 6 bases, with 14 bases of the junction left unmatched. Germline CDR1 GTSNPN, CDR2 SVGIG (reference sequence). Full variable domain (missing parts from reference TRBV30 and TRBJ2-5): SQTIHQWPATLVQPVGSPLSLECTVEGTSNPNLYWYRQAAGRGLQLLFYSVGIGQISSEVPQNLSASRPQDRQFILSSKKLLLSDSGFYLCAWRNGLAGGPSGQTQYFGPGTRLLVL.

The chain couples TRBV9 to TRBJ2-3; possibly TRBD1 or TRBD2 for D (6 bases each). This CDR3 comprises 17 residues. CDR1 and CDR2 (germline): SGDLS, YYNGEE. V was shortened by 5 bases and J by 0 bases, with 19 bases between the two germline ends. CDR3 DNA: TGTGCCAGCAGTGTGGGGGGCTCGACTCATAGCACAGATACGCAGTATTTT. Translated: CASSVGGSTHSTDTQYF. The entire variable domain, with the rest obtained from reference TRBV9 and TRBJ2-3, is as follows: DSGVTQTPKHLITATGQRVTLRCSPRSGDLSVYWYQQSLDQGLQFLIQYYNGEERAKGNILERFSAQQFPDLHSELNLSSLELGDSALYFCASSVGGSTHSTDTQYFGPGTRLTVL.

The CDR3 DNA reads TGTGCCAGCAGCCACGTTCTGAACACTGAAGCTTTCTTT. Its translation: CASSHVLNTEAFF. This rearrangement joins TRBV13 to TRBJ1-1; D call uncertain. The CDR3 sequence is 13 residues long. Between the trimmed V and J ends, which lost 5 bases and 0 bases, there was a span of 7 bases. Germline V CDR1 and CDR2: PRHDT, FYEKMQ (reference sequence).

This clone has more than one count but fewer than ten. The rearrangement joins TRBV28 to TRBJ2-1, with 10 bases lining up with TRBD2. CDR1 is MDHEN, CDR2 SYDVKM, per germline. The V and J ends lost 1 base and 0 bases, in that order; junction bases with no gene match: 0. This CDR3 comprises 16 residues. DNA of the CDR3: TGTGCCAGCAGTTTATCTAGCGGGAGCTCCTACAATGAGCAGTTCTTC. This gives the protein CASSLSSGSSYNEQFF. The whole variable domain, remainder taken from reference TRBV28 and TRBJ2-1, is DVKVTQSSRYLVKRTGEKVFLECVQDMDHENMFWYRQDPGLGLRLIYFSYDVKMKEKGDIPEGYSVSREKKERFSLILESASTNQTSMYLCASSLSSGSSYNEQFFGPGTRLTVL.

The J gene is TRBJ2-7, the V gene TRBV15, with 7 bases matching TRBD1. Germline V CDR1 and CDR2: LNHNV, YYDKDF (reference sequence). The CDR3 spans 12 residues. The CDR3 coding sequence is TGTGCCACCAGGGACGGGACAGCCCCCGAGGACGTC. Residues: CATRDGTAPEDV.

This clone occurred once. V gene TRBV5-4 combines with J gene TRBJ2-7; unclear D gene. Trimming removed 5 bases from V and 6 bases from J, with 12 bases in between. Germline-derived CDR1 and CDR2 are SGHNT and YYREEE (reference sequence). CDR3 length: 12 amino acids. CDR3 loop: CASSYHGSEQYF. The DNA for the CDR3 is TGTGCCAGCAGTTATCATGGCTCCGAGCAGTACTTC.

This chain uses TRBV7-9 with TRBJ1-2, with a possible D match to TRBD1 (5 bases). V shed 2 bases and J shed 2 bases, with 18 bases lying between them. Germline V lookup: CDR1 SEHNR, CDR2 FQNEAQ (reference sequence). This CDR3 has 17 residues. This chain's CDR3 is CASSLPTDTPGNYGYTF. The CDR3, as DNA: TGTGCCAGCAGCTTACCCACGGACACCCCGGGAAACTATGGCTACACCTTC.